Reported below is one TCR beta chain. This sample is part of a study of T cell clonotyping in hematopoietic cell transplantation. TCRdb's table, derived via immunoSEQ multiplex PCR, lists solely in-frame clones and lacks some. The repertoire consists of 10,000 to 15,000 clones, with about 93% occurring once and the leading ten covering less than 1.5%. The CDR3 covers 14 residues. Germline CDR1 GTSNPN, CDR2 SVGIG (reference sequence). J gave up 7 bases and V 0 bases, and 4 bases lay outside the gene matches. The sequence was obtained from a man between 25 and 39 years old in good health. Some clones in this sample may be carry-over from other donors' samples. Sequenced input: peripheral blood mononuclear cells. The chain uses TRBV30 and TRBJ1-3, with 9 bases aligning to TRBD1. The CDR3 sequence: CAWSVGTGRNTIYF. The CDR3 coding sequence is TGTGCCTGGAGTGTAGGGACAGGGAGGAACACCATATATTTT.